This T cell receptor (beta chain) was sequenced during a study of cytomegalovirus exposure and HLA in healthy donors (dated by TCRdb to between 2016 and 2019). Concerning the study at large: An earlier analysis of 587 of the donors reported approximately 260 Gb of sequence data and around 110 million unique TCR beta sequences obtained from 150 million to 200 million T cells. Genome-wide SNP genotypes for about 65% of the roughly 670 donors were used in a later genetic analysis, which treated that subset as a discovery cohort. The study aimed to test whether signatures of past pathogen exposure could be identified by cataloging public T cell receptors. Across 398 genotyped donors of the cohort, an average of about 240,000 unique TCR beta nucleotide sequences per donor were sequenced, and roughly 18% of those sequences were non-productive. Rather than using new phenotypic data, the later analysis identified candidate immune exposures from TCR beta sequences and from how often those sequences occurred across donors. Every discovery cohort repertoire had been produced on one sequencing platform. A later analysis re-analyzed previously published TCR beta repertoires from several hundred donors and added high-resolution HLA genotyping to study TCR occurrence patterns. In addition to the first cohort of 650 to 800 subjects, a separate validation cohort of approximately 120 different subjects was used. An earlier analysis of 587 of the donors used high-throughput TCR beta sequencing to judge whether each TCR beta V gene segment behaved as functional or pseudogenic. The study profiled the T cell repertoires of approximately 700 subjects by immunosequencing and related them to cytomegalovirus serostatus. Class I and class II HLA loci were covered by the typing at four-digit resolution. Typing coverage differed by locus: A, B, C, DRB1 and DQB1 were typed in about 629-630 donors, DQA1 in about 560, DPA1 in 600 to 610, and DPB1 in just under 490. Donor age, sex, ethnicity and CMV serostatus were compiled alongside the repertoire data. Because of strong linkage in the cohort, four or five DR-DQ haplotypes were treated as single units for association and clustering. Around 300 gigabases of sequencing data and 78 million or so unique TCR sequences were included in an early release covering roughly 600 HLA-typed donors. The genetic ancestry cluster associated with self-reported Caucasian donors included about four fifths of the approximately 430 genotyped donors. High-throughput TCR immunosequencing, statistical association of individual TCRs with disease status, and machine learning were combined to predict cytomegalovirus infection status. Findings and caveats that apply to the study as a whole: Immune exposure information for the cohort was limited to CMV serostatus. A later analysis found that most CMV-associated TCR beta chains appeared HLA-restricted, with HLA associations seemingly driven largely by CMV exposure. A later genetic analysis reported fewer N-insertions in productive TCRs among donors in an Asian-associated ancestry cluster than the approximately 670-donor mean. A later analysis associated 16,951 TCR beta sequences with specific HLA alleles at a false discovery rate of 0.05. A later analysis reported that several top co-occurrence clusters appeared linked to parvovirus B19, influenza, CMV and Epstein-Barr virus. A further reported finding was that TCR beta sequences accurately predicted the HLA-A and HLA-B alleles for most subjects in the first cohort. In a later analysis, HLA-associated TCR beta chains were found to be more clonally expanded and to have lower generation probabilities than equally common non-associated chains. The 87-base-pair reads could not distinguish some IMGT-functional V segments, including TRBV6-2 and TRBV6-3, so those segments were excluded. When HLA alleles, especially DR and DQ, strongly co-occurred, TCR associations were difficult to assign to individual alleles. In a later analysis, TCR association rates were found to vary across HLA loci, with the most associated TCRs seen for DRB1 alleles and the fewest for HLA-C alleles. The sequencing pipeline was judged likely to have produced a cluster of highly shared sequence variants as a technical artifact. Because some donors lacked HLA typing at each locus, the association tests relied only on the typed subset. This cohort had only TCR beta chains sequenced, and the lack of alpha or paired-chain data limited which features could be detected. It was suggested by the authors that the approach could potentially be generalized to other disease states and immunological phenotypes. While some public TCRs were present in many individuals, most TCR sequences turned up only very rarely across donors. In vitro tests confirmed that a few of the cytomegalovirus-associated TCR beta chains recognize cytomegalovirus antigens. In an earlier analysis of 500 to 650 of the donors, most TCR beta V segments appeared in productive rearrangements about 87% or about 30% of the time, broadly matching IMGT annotations. Sequencing depth was assumed to be roughly uniform across donors in the presence/absence analyses, though that assumption may not hold. A total of fewer than 200 TCR beta chains were listed by the study as associated with cytomegalovirus. An association between a missense DCLRE1C variant and V-gene and J-gene trimming of TCR beta chains was found in a later genetic analysis and replicated in an independent cohort. Because counts were too low, 15 to 20 rarely observed V segments, including chromosome 9 orphons, were excluded from the earlier analysis of several hundred of the donors. Correlated functional status among segregating V segments might reflect linkage disequilibrium, but an unknown experimental factor could not be ruled out. The classifier was reported to diagnose cytomegalovirus status with high specificity and sensitivity in both the original and validation cohorts.

A note on this clone: Its antigen specificity is not known. The record has no base qualities; no much larger clone is one base away.

Trimming takes 8 bases from V and 1 base from J, and the germline ends sit 14 bases apart. Measured from the cysteine to the phenylalanine, the CDR3 is 15 residues long. Kept here is only the CDR3 DNA, which spans 45 bases and is read in frame from base 1. The germline V gene (reference sequence) provides CDR1 LNHDA and CDR2 SQIVND. Library construction relied on the immunoSEQ multiplex PCR assay. For the multiplex PCR, a mixture combining 60 forward primers for TCR Vbeta segments and 13 reverse primers for TCR Jbeta segments was used. The CDR3 region of rearranged TCR beta genes was amplified from genomic DNA with a multiplex PCR assay. On the Illumina HiSeq System, the amplified TCR beta libraries were sequenced as 87-base-pair reads. For the original study's pipeline: Across the 666 repertoires, a later analysis counted roughly 77 million unique TCR beta chains, around 11 million of which were shared by at least two donors. A nearest-neighbor algorithm error-corrected the raw reads and collapsed the reads into unique sequences, merging closely related sequences to remove PCR and sequencing errors. V, D and J gene segments were assigned by aligning CDR3 sequences to IMGT reference sequences. Each retained sequence needed at least a six-nucleotide match to both a V gene segment and a J gene segment. A rearrangement counted as productive if the CDR3 had no stop codons and remained in frame with V and J, and every other rearrangement counted as non-productive. CDR3 was defined by IMGT convention, running from the second conserved V-encoded cysteine to the conserved J-encoded phenylalanine. The earlier analysis of 587 of the donors excluded sequences that lacked an unambiguous match to a single V gene segment. In an earlier analysis of 450 to 750 of the donors, a V segment was called functional when productive rearrangements were above 56.7%, and segregating when the standard deviation between donors exceeded 5%. A statistical classification framework was built to diagnose cytomegalovirus status from the catalog of TCR beta chain sequences. A later analysis assigned V and J genes by comparing TCR nucleotide sequences with IMGT/GENE-DB human TR gene sequences. The TCRdist pipeline was used in a later analysis to assign CDR3 sequences and most-parsimonious VDJ recombination scenarios. In a later analysis, every TCR beta chain was defined by the combination of its CDR3 amino acid sequence and its V-gene family, and reads without a unique V-gene family were dropped. To address suspected cross-contamination and a sequencing artifact, a later analysis removed a few hundred highly shared, low-generation-probability nucleotide sequences. A later analysis calculated a clonal expansion index for each public chain from normalized within-repertoire ranks of inferred template counts. Generation probabilities in a later analysis came from a VDJ recombination model fitted to out-of-frame rearrangements, and those results were checked against IGoR. Hypergeometric tests were used in a later analysis to score TCR-TCR, TCR-HLA and TCR-CMV co-occurrence, with a repertoire-size bias correction applied to the TCR pairs. A later analysis estimated false discovery rates by permuting HLA or CMV assignments 20 times. In a later analysis, co-occurring TCRs were grouped using DBSCAN, with TCRdist sequence similarity added in when clustering inside HLA-allele-positive subsets. Co-occurrence clustering excluded repertoires with fewer than 30,000 or more than 120,000 public chains, plus five with anomalous nucleotide sharing. TCRdb mirrors the immuneACCESS table, restricted to in-frame sequences. Some clones are absent from its copies; in checked studies, under half trace to an unresolved V gene, and the reason for the others is unknown. The V and J calls and clone size were taken over from that table, and D and trimming were inferred from the DNA. The sample table lists about 120,000 clones, around 79% of them with a count of one. Approximately 3.5% of the sample is taken by the ten largest.

In total, roughly 670 healthy bone marrow donors made up the cohort. At the time of sampling, all cohort members were nominally healthy, though unrecorded immune exposures were likely present. The donor was CMV seropositive and belonged to the group of 250 to 300 seropositive cohort members. A peripheral blood sample was collected from each donor, and TCR beta sequencing was performed on peripheral blood mononuclear cells. Genomic DNA extraction from the blood cell samples was performed with the Qiagen DNeasy Blood Extraction Kit. Rearrangement joined TRBV19 to TRBJ2-2, with TRBD2 as a weak D call on 6 bases. The receptor was derived from a young woman in good health and CMV-seropositive. Sequencing was performed on PBMCs. The CDR3 reads as follows: CASRRGAGNTGELFF. The DNA reads as follows: TGTGCCAGTCGACGCGGGGCGGGGAACACCGGGGAGCTGTTTTTT.